One sample yielded the 14 T cell receptor beta chains listed below, sequenced in a study of shared clonotypes between healthy human individuals. The data were produced by immunoSEQ multiplex PCR, yet TCRdb's version contains in-frame clones alone and is incomplete. The sample holds 90,000 to 100,000 clones, around half seen once. The sequenced sample was PBMCs. The receptors were sampled from a woman in her forties in good health. Some clones in this sample may be carry-over from other donors' samples.

Remarks on this clone: This likely reflects a read error, since a far larger clone is one base away. The CDR3 DNA follows: TGCAGCGCAACAGGTTACGATGAGCAGTTCTTC. As protein: CSATGYDEQFF. The chain links TRBV29-1 to TRBJ2-1; tentatively, D is TRBD1 (5 bases). The length of the CDR3 is 11 residues. Germline assignment: CDR1 SQVTM and CDR2 ANQGSEA. Trimming removed 7 bases from V and 8 bases from J, with 12 bases in between.

V is TRBV19 and J is TRBJ2-7; D uncertain. In germline, CDR1 is LNHDA, CDR2 SQIVND (reference sequence). This CDR3 comprises 15 residues. V was clipped by 3 bases and J by 3 bases, with 15 bases between them. CDR3 bases: TGTGCCAGTAGTATCTTGGCAGAGCCATTCTACGAGCAGTACTTC. This encodes CASSILAEPFYEQYF.

In its sample, this clone was seen a few times. The V gene is TRBV5-1, the J gene TRBJ2-5; TRBD1 matches at 7 bases. The J call is doubtful: the DNA matches TRBJ2-7 better. CDR3 length: 13 residues. From germline, CDR1 is SGHRS and CDR2 YFSETQ. The CDR3 nucleotides are TGCGCCAGCAGCTTCAGACAGGGCTACGAGCAGTACTTC. This translates into CASSFRQGYEQYF.

The V call is TRBV27, the J call TRBJ2-3, with 9 bases matching TRBD2. The CDR3 has 19 residues. Germline V gene sequence: CDR1 MNHEY, CDR2 SMNVEV (reference sequence). V shed 6 bases, J shed 6 bases, and the junction held 22 bases outside the gene matches. CDR3 in amino acids: CASSLHLWGAGGLRDTQYF. The CDR3 DNA reads TGTGCCAGCAGCTTACACCTCTGGGGAGCGGGGGGACTTCGCGATACGCAGTATTTT.

This sequence joins TRBV28 and TRBJ1-4; a possible D gene is TRBD1 (5 bases). Trimming left V 10 bases short and J 8 bases short, with 17 bases between. The CDR3 has 13 residues. Germline V gives CDR1 MDHEN, CDR2 SYDVKM. CDR3 loop: CATGDSSKEKLFF. The CDR3, as DNA: TGTGCCACGGGGGATAGCTCAAAGGAAAAACTGTTTTTT.

The rearrangement links TRBV19 to TRBJ2-4, with D perhaps assigned TRBD1 or TRBD2 (6 bases each). The V end was cut by 6 bases, the J end by 7 bases, with 19 bases between. Per germline, CDR1 LNHDA and CDR2 SQIVND (reference sequence). This CDR3 spans 15 amino acids. This chain's CDR3 is CASRQSGAGWNIQYF. CDR3 nucleotide sequence: TGTGCCAGTAGGCAATCGGGGGCAGGGTGGAACATTCAGTACTTC. The whole variable domain, remainder taken from reference TRBV19 and TRBJ2-4, is DGGITQSPKYLFRKEGQNVTLSCEQNLNHDAMYWYRQDPGQGLRLIYYSQIVNDFQKGDIAEGYSVSREKKESFPLTVTSAQKNPTAFYLCASRQSGAGWNIQYFGAGTRLSVL.

The V call is TRBV14, the J call TRBJ2-7, with D tentatively TRBD1 or TRBD2 (5 bases each). Trimming cost V 1 base and J 4 bases, with 14 bases left between them. Germline-derived CDR1 and CDR2 are SGHDN and FVKESK. The CDR3 is made up of 15 amino acids. DNA of the CDR3: TGTGCCAGCAGCCAAGGGCCGGGACCCCGATACGAGCAGTACTTC. Encoded protein: CASSQGPGPRYEQYF.

Here the CDR3 DNA reads TGTGCCAGCAGCCAAGGGACTAGCGGGCCTCAAGAGACCCAGTACTTC. It yields the protein CASSQGTSGPQETQYF. The chain uses TRBV4-2 and TRBJ2-5; 11 nucleotides align to TRBD2. Trimming removed 1 base from V and 2 bases from J; junction bases left unmatched: 3. Per the germline V gene, CDR1 is LGHNA and CDR2 is YNFKEQ. The CDR3 contains 16 residues.

This clone has more than one count but fewer than ten. It may be a read error: a sequence one base away is much more abundant. The same CDR3 is also encoded by other DNA sequences in this sample. The chain carries TRBV6-5 and TRBJ2-3; 10 bases fit TRBD2. From germline, CDR1 is MNHEY and CDR2 SVGAGI. The junction had 10 bases not matched to a gene; V was cut back by 9 bases and J by 4 bases. There are 15 residues in the CDR3. The CDR3 protein is CASRHSGRSPDTQYF. The CDR3 DNA is TGTGCCAGTAGACATAGCGGGAGGTCCCCAGATACGCAGTATTTT.

This clone was recorded a few times. The J gene is TRBJ2-5, the V gene TRBV30, with 12 positions matching TRBD2. The DNA end favors TRBJ2-7, so the J call may be wrong. The CDR3 has 15 amino acids. Germline V lookup: CDR1 GTSNPN, CDR2 SVGIG (reference sequence). CDR3 region: CAWSVGLAGTYEQYF. CDR3 DNA sequence: TGTGCCTGGAGTGTAGGACTAGCGGGAACCTACGAGCAGTACTTC.

This chain joins TRBV4-3 and TRBJ2-7, with D tentatively TRBD2 (7 bases). The length of the CDR3 is 16 residues. Germline assignment: CDR1 LGHNA and CDR2 YSLEER. V shed 1 base and J shed 3 bases, with 16 bases lying between them. Here the CDR3 reads CASSQGIGGAHYEQYF. CDR3 nucleotide sequence: TGCGCCAGCAGCCAAGGAATTGGGGGGGCTCACTACGAGCAGTACTTC.

A word on this clone: This CDR3 is missing its conserved last phenylalanine or tryptophan, likely due to a read error. The genes are TRBV4-1 and TRBJ2-7, with TRBD2 identical over 9 bases. J was trimmed by 2 bases and V by 0 bases; bases with no gene match: 5. There are 16 residues in the CDR3. In germline, CDR1 is MGHRA, CDR2 YSYEKL. CDR3 DNA: TGCGCCAGCAGCCAAGATACTAGCGGGTGGACCTACGAGCAGTACTCC. Amino acids: CASSQDTSGWTYEQYS.

The rearrangement joins TRBV2 to TRBJ1-5; TRBD1 matches 10 bases. The V and J ends lost 8 bases and 3 bases, in that order; junction bases with no gene match: 4. The CDR3 sequence is 14 residues long. The germline V gene has CDR1 SNHLY and CDR2 FYNNEI. The CDR3 reads CASRDRGDNQPQHF. CDR3 nucleotide sequence: TGTGCCAGCCGGGACAGGGGCGACAATCAGCCCCAGCATTTT. Full variable domain (outside the CDR3, taken from reference TRBV2 and TRBJ1-5): EPEVTQTPSHQVTQMGQEVILRCVPISNHLYFYWYRQILGQKVEFLVSFYNNEISEKSEIFDDQFSVERPDGSNFTLKIRSTKLEDSAMYFCASRDRGDNQPQHFGDGTRLSIL.

The gene calls are TRBV18 and TRBJ1-1, with 8 bases fitting TRBD1. CDR1 KGHSH and CDR2 LQKENI come from the germline V gene. The junction had 12 bases not matched to a gene; V was cut back by 1 base and J by 11 bases. This CDR3 spans 15 amino acids. CDR3 loop: CASSPLDREVTPAFF. CDR3 nucleotide sequence: TGTGCCAGCTCACCACTGGACAGGGAGGTGACACCCGCTTTCTTT.